These 14 T cell receptor beta chains came from one sample sequenced in a study of T cells expressing NK-cell markers. TCRdb re-called the 5' RACE reads and catalogs CDR3 proteins one per entry, DNA excluded. The sample's table shows some 110,000 distinct CDR3 sequences. The source material was blood T cells: a sorted CD56 or NKG2C T cell subset, CD4+ or CD8+ T cells, or bulk PBMC T cells (not recorded which). These receptors all stem from a woman between 18 and 70 years old in good health.

The CDR3 loop reads CASTGDGNEQFF. The chain uses TRBV6-2 or TRBV6-3 and TRBJ2-1. CDR1 is MNHEY, CDR2 SVGEGT, per germline. This CDR3 is 12 amino acids long.

The CDR3 is CSADGGNTEAFF. This sequence joins TRBV20-1 and TRBJ1-1. Germline CDR1 DFQATT, CDR2 SNEGSKA (reference sequence). The CDR3 is made up of 12 amino acids.

This chain links TRBV4-1 with TRBJ2-1; TCRdb indicates TRBD2, and absent DNA this call remains unverified. Germline CDR1 and CDR2: MGHRA and YSYEKL. This CDR3 spans 13 amino acids. This chain's CDR3 is CASSQTSFAEQFF.

The V call is TRBV29-1, the J call TRBJ1-1. CDR3 size: 11 residues. Germline lookup yields CDR1 SQVTM and CDR2 ANQGSEA. The CDR3 protein is CSVEKVREAFF.

This rearrangement joins TRBV6-4 to TRBJ2-3; TCRdb's D call, TRBD1, is unchecked because there is no DNA. Germline CDR1 MRHNA, CDR2 SNTAGT. The CDR3 spans 19 residues. CDR3: CASTQTVSWGARGTDTQYF.

The chain employs TRBV2 and TRBJ2-7; TCRdb's D call of TRBD1 is untestable without DNA. This CDR3 comprises 15 residues. CDR1 is SNHLY, CDR2 FYNNEI, per germline. The CDR3 here is CASSEAQRGRGEQYF.

The chain recombines TRBV19 with TRBJ2-1; without DNA, the TCRdb call of TRBD1 cannot be checked. The CDR3 loop spans 16 amino acids. Germline-derived CDR1 and CDR2 are LNHDA and SQIVND (reference sequence). This chain's CDR3 is CASSAETGGIYNEQFF. Variable domain in full (rest from reference TRBV19 and TRBJ2-1): DGGITQSPKYLFRKEGQNVTLSCEQNLNHDAMYWYRQDPGQGLRLIYYSQIVNDFQKGDIAEGYSVSREKKESFPLTVTSAQKNPTAFYLCASSAETGGIYNEQFFGPGTRLTVL.

The J gene is TRBJ1-4, the V gene TRBV4-3. This CDR3 spans 15 amino acids. Per the germline V gene, CDR1 is LGHNA and CDR2 is YSLEER. The CDR3 loop reads CASSQVDGMNEKLFF.

The chain has TRBV9 and TRBJ2-2; TCRdb reports TRBD2, a call that lacks DNA to check it against. This CDR3 has 13 residues. CDR1 is SGDLS and CDR2 is YYNGEE in the germline V gene. CDR3 sequence: CASSGGTSGELFF.

The chain recombines TRBV27 with TRBJ2-7. This CDR3 contains 13 residues. The V gene's germline CDR1 is MNHEY and CDR2 SMNVEV (reference sequence). The chain's CDR3 is CASSGVAAIEQYF.

This chain uses TRBV27 with TRBJ2-5; TCRdb proposes TRBD1, but this gene call is untestable without DNA. CDR1 and CDR2 (germline): MNHEY, SMNVEV (reference sequence). The CDR3 spans 16 residues. This CDR3 reads CASSPNGGYGQETQYF.

This chain uses TRBV29-1 with TRBJ2-2; the TRBD2 assignment by TCRdb is unverifiable without DNA. The germline CDR1 and CDR2 sequences are SQVTM and ANQGSEA. This CDR3 is built from 17 residues. CDR3 sequence reads: CSVERPGLATNTGELFF.

The V call is TRBV9, the J call TRBJ2-7; the TCRdb call, TRBD2, lacks DNA for checking. Germline CDR1 SGDLS, CDR2 YYNGEE. The length of the CDR3 is 13 residues. The CDR3 is CASTGSGRDEQYF.

The chain's CDR3 is CSARDLNSSYEQYF. The rearrangement links TRBV20-1 to TRBJ2-7. Germline values: CDR1 DFQATT, CDR2 SNEGSKA (reference sequence). The CDR3 runs 14 residues.